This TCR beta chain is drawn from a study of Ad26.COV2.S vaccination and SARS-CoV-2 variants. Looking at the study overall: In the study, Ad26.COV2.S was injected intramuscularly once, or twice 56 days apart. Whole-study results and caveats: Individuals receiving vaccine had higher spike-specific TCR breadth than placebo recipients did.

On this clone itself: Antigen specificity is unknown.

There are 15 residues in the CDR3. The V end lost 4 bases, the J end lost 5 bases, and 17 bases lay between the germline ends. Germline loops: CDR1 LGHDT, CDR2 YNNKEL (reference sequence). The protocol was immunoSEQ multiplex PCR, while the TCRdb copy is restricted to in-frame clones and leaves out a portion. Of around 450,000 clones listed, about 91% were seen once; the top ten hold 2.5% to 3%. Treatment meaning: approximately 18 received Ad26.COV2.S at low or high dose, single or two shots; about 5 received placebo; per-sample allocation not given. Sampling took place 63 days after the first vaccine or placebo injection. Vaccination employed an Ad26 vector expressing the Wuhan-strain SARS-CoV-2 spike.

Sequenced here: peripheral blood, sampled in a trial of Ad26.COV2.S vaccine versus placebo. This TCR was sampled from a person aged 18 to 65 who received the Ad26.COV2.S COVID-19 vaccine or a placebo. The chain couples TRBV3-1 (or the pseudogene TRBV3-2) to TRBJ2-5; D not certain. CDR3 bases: TGTGCCAGCAGCCTATACATCAGACCCGGGGAGACCCAGTACTTC. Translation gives CASSLYIRPGETQYF.